What follows describes a single T cell receptor (beta chain). Its antigen is currently unknown. The data are from a study of cytomegalovirus exposure and HLA in healthy donors. Germline loops: CDR1 SGHRS, CDR2 YFSETQ. Trimming took 0 bases from V and 14 from J; bases not matched to a gene: 11. This CDR3 is built from 15 residues. Study-level points and caveats: Reported performance of the classifier showed diagnosis of cytomegalovirus status with high specificity and sensitivity. It was in a later analysis that TCR association rates were seen to vary by HLA locus, highest for DRB1 and lowest for HLA-C.

PCR involved 60 Vbeta and 13 Jbeta primers. Clones were read by immunoSEQ multiplex PCR, and TCRdb kept only the in-frame ones, dropping some. The table records some 150,000 clones, roughly 85% of them present only once. V and J are TRBV5-1 and TRBJ1-6; the match to TRBD1 covers 7 bases. The clonotype originates from a man aged 40-55 years in good health and CMV-seronegative. Source material: PBMCs. The CDR3 region has the DNA TGCGCCAGCAGCTTGGATACAGGGGACCCGGTAACCCTCCACTTT. Encoded protein: CASSLDTGDPVTLHF. Variable domain in full (rest from reference TRBV5-1 and TRBJ1-6): KAGVTQTPRYLIKTRGQQVTLSCSPISGHRSVSWYQQTPGQGLQFLFEYFSETQRNKGNFPGRFSGRQFSNSRSEMNVSTLELGDSALYLCASSLDTGDPVTLHFGNGTRLTVT.